A single sample is the source of the 8 T cell receptor beta chains below, sequenced in a study of response to subunit inactivated influenza vaccine. Via MiXCR, TCRdb re-called the RT-PCR reads, giving one row per CDR3 protein. The table lists approximately 170,000 distinct CDR3 sequences, around 12% of them singletons. The same data also contributed to another study, on T cells expressing NK-cell markers. That study reports: 5'RACE template switching with UMIs generated TCR beta cDNA.

The material sequenced was CD8+ T cells sorted from PBMCs, taken 12 days after vaccination. All receptors come from a man in his fifties or sixties who received an inactivated influenza vaccine.

This chain links TRBV6-2 or TRBV6-3 with TRBJ2-7, with TRBD2 as a possible D gene (6 bases). The V and J ends lost 7 bases and 6 bases respectively, with 16 bases between them. CDR1 MNHEY and CDR2 SVGEGT come from the germline V gene. The CDR3 has 13 amino acids. The CDR3 DNA sequence: TGTGCCAGCAACTTTGGAGGGGAGTCCGAGCAGTACTTC. Translating gives CASNFGGESEQYF.

The V gene is TRBV27, the J gene TRBJ2-3; the D is unclear. In germline, CDR1 is MNHEY, CDR2 SMNVEV (reference sequence). Trimming removed 3 bases at V and 6 bases at J, with 16 bases between. CDR3 length equals 15 residues. The CDR3 coding sequence is TGTGCCAGCAGTTTGGGCCAGACTCGAGAGGATACGCAGTATTTT. Amino acid sequence: CASSLGQTREDTQYF.

V usage is TRBV7-2 and J usage is TRBJ2-7; TRBD2 matches 10 bases. This CDR3 contains 14 residues. With 3 bases clipped from V and 2 bases from J, the junction kept 1 base outside the gene matches. Germline V lookup: CDR1 SGHTA, CDR2 FQGNSA. The CDR3 nucleotides read TGTGCCAGCAGCTTTGGACTAGCGGCCTACGAGCAGTACTTC. This sequence encodes CASSFGLAAYEQYF.

This chain links TRBV29-1 with TRBJ2-7; the match to TRBD2 covers 10 bases. The CDR3 is 14 residues long. CDR1 is SQVTM, CDR2 ANQGSEA, per germline. V trimming: 5 bases; J trimming: 3 bases; junction bases outside the gene matches: 7. The CDR3 coding sequence is TGCAGCGTTCGAAGCGGGGGGGGCGGCTACGAGCAGTACTTC. Translated: CSVRSGGGGYEQYF.

This rearrangement joins TRBV6-6 to TRBJ1-5; TRBD1 matches at 7 bases. V shed 7 bases, J shed 5 bases, and the junction held 2 bases outside the gene matches. The germline gives CDR1 MNHNY, CDR2 SVGAGI (reference sequence). This CDR3 contains 12 residues. The CDR3 sequence: CASTRGDQPQHF. The CDR3 DNA reads as TGTGCCAGCACCAGGGGGGATCAGCCCCAGCATTTT.

This clonotype came up a few times. The chain employs TRBV6-5 and TRBJ1-1; no clear D. Germline lookup yields CDR1 MNHEY and CDR2 SVGAGI. The CDR3 length is 12 residues. Trimming took 8 bases from V and 7 from J, leaving 14 bases between them. CDR3 nucleotide sequence: TGTGCCAGCTCTCGGTGGGAAGGTGAAGCTTTCTTT. Encoded protein: CASSRWEGEAFF.

This clonotype was detected once. The chain carries TRBV7-9 and TRBJ2-4; D remains ambiguous. Trimming took off 6 bases at V and 4 bases at J, with 4 bases between the two ends. Germline CDR1 and CDR2: SEHNR and FQNEAQ (reference sequence). The CDR3 extends over 11 amino acids. This CDR3 reads CASSLKNIQYF. CDR3 coding DNA: TGTGCCAGCAGTCTAAAAAACATTCAGTACTTC.

This rearrangement joins TRBV29-1 to TRBJ1-4; TRBD1 aligns across 8 bases. This CDR3 spans 13 amino acids. From germline, CDR1 is SQVTM and CDR2 ANQGSEA. The V gene end was trimmed by 7 bases and the J gene end by 5 bases; junction bases not matched to a gene: 6. CDR3 DNA: TGCAGCGCCCAGGACAGGGTAAATGAAAAACTGTTTTTT. Protein sequence: CSAQDRVNEKLFF.